This record concerns one T cell receptor beta chain sequence. This entry comes from a study of cytomegalovirus exposure and HLA in healthy donors. Both 60 Vbeta primers and 13 Jbeta primers went into the PCR. The table came from immunoSEQ multiplex PCR; TCRdb's copy has only in-frame clones and leaves some out. The specimen's table records around 40,000 clones. The specimen was PBMCs. This sequence originates from a man between 25 and 39 years old in good health and CMV-seronegative.

Written as DNA, the CDR3 is TGTGCCTCCCATCCGGGTGCGAGCTCCTACGAGCAGTACTTC. Protein product: CASHPGASSYEQYF. The chain links TRBV10-3 to TRBJ2-7; D is ambiguous. Germline V lookup: CDR1 ENHRY, CDR2 SYGVKD. The V end was cut by 11 bases, the J end by 0 bases, with 17 bases between. This CDR3 comprises 14 residues.